What follows describes a single T cell receptor beta chain. Its antigen is unknown. Per-nucleotide qualities are absent, and no much larger clonotype sits a single base away. V is pruned by 3 bases and J by 8 bases, leaving 3 bases of the junction without a gene match. The CDR3, from cysteine to phenylalanine, totals 13 residues. Left in the record is the CDR3 DNA by itself, 39 bases read in frame from the first base. From the germline V gene, CDR1 is LGHNA and CDR2 is YNFKEQ. These data belong to a study of CD8 T cells in Susac syndrome (dated by TCRdb to the late 2010s). About the full investigation: Repertoire sequencing was used to test whether CD8+ T cell activation and differentiation in Susac syndrome was antigen driven.

High-throughput TCR beta sequencing profiled peripheral blood CD8+ and CD4+ T cells from healthy donors, Susac syndrome patients and multiple sclerosis patients. The healthy donors served as controls matched for age and sex. Bulk CD8+ and CD4+ T cells were purified magnetically by negative isolation, whereas CD8+ TEMRA cells were enriched by FACS. Blood was collected in EDTA tubes and processed within 24 hours, with PBMCs isolated through density gradient centrifugation. PBMCs intended for TCR sequencing were cryopreserved in liquid nitrogen and thawed later in a water bath at 37 degrees C. The sorted or isolated CD4+, CD8+ and CD8+ TEMRA cells reached a purity of at least 90%. RNA was extracted using the RNeasy kit, and about 0.5 to 1 microgram was reverse transcribed with random hexamers. The immunoSEQ multiplex PCR assay, covering 54 Vbeta and 13 Jbeta segments, was used to amplify TCR beta CDR3 regions. PCR amplification bias was corrected using a synthetic template baseline for primer optimization and computational correction. In the source study's methods: Only productive sequences were kept, with reads annotated to V, D and J genes according to IMGT and analyzed in immunoSEQ Analyzer. Clonality was computed as one minus Shannon entropy normalized by log2 of the number of productive unique sequences. For each patient and control, public and private clones were evaluated among the 100 most prevalent clones. A clone was defined as Susac-specific if it was absent from the healthy and MS cohorts, from 1052 published viral clones and from other ImmuneACCESS disease sequences. The public reads were reprocessed in TCRdb via fastp at Q25 and MiXCR, keeping in-frame beta chains. Entries that share a CDR3 protein sequence are merged under the most common genes and DNA. For this entry, the V and J calls and clone size follow TCRdb and not the study's own pipeline. The sample table records some 130,000 distinct CDR3 sequences; more than 90% of these occur just once. The top ten clonotypes cover more than 0.095% of the sample.

Broader findings and caveats from the paper: The number of individuals in the TCR sequencing and HLA analysis was acknowledged as relatively small.

In this chain, TRBV4-2 is recombined with TRBJ1-4; 7 bases in the middle match TRBD1. This receptor was taken from a human donor in good health. The sequenced material came from CD4+ T cells from PBMCs. The CDR3 here reads CASSQTGPEKLFF. The DNA sequence is given as TGTGCCAGCAGCCAGACAGGGCCCGAAAAACTGTTTTTT.